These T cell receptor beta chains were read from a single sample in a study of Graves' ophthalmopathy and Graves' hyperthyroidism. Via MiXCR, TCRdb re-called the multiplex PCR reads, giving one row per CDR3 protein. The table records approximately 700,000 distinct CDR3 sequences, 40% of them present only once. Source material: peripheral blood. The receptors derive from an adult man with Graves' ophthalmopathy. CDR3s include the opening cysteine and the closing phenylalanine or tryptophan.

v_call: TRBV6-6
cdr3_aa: CASSFSVGQETQYF

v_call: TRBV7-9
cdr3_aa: CASSLGRQGSGANVLTF

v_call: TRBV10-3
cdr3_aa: CAIRAGGGNEKLFF

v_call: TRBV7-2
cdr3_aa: CASSRTSGMVETQHF

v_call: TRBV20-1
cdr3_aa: CSARPRILPLYEQYF

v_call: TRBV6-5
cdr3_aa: CASRPHGSSGNTIYF

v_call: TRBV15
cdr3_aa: CATSLEGRLTGNTIYF

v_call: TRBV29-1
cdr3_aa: CSVEDWSYYGYTF

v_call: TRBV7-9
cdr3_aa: CASSSEQGTNTGELFF

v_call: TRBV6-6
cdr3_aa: CASTYATQEETQYF

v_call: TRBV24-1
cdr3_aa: CASSPEIFSNQPQHF

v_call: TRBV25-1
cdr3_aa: CASSESGGNEQFF

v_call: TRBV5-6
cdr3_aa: CASSPRQTLSYEQYF

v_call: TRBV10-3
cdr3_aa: CAISELLQGEAFF

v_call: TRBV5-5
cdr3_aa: CASSFNRLDRSNQPQHF

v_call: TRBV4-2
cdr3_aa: CASSLGQLVNMNTEAFF

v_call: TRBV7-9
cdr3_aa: CASTIWGATGSEKLFF

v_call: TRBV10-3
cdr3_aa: CAISESGGITAYEQYF

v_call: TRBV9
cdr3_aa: CASSPTGPGQPQHF

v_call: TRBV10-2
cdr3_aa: CASSEGSGTGHSPLHF

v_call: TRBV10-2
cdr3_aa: CASSEVDRATNEKLFF

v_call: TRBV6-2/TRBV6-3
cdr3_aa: CASSHIAETQYF

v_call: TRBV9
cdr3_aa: CASSPFRSYGDEQFF

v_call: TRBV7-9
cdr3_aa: CASIDGPGLVYSGANVLTF

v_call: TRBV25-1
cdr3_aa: CASSPLVGNTGELFF

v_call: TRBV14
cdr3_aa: CASSQEDRRSGNTIYF

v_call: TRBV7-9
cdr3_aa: CASIGVQSNPADEKLFF

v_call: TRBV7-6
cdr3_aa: CASSLGSSAYEQYF

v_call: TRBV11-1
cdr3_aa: CASSPVWGNTGELFF

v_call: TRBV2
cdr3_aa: CASSEVGTAIEKLFF

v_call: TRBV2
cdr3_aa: CASTLARNEQFF

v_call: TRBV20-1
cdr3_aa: CSARPRGREQYF

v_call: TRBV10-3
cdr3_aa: CAISDRRGEVGAF

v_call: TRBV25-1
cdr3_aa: CASRQDREDTEAFF

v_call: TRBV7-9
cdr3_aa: CASSPTGAKETQYF

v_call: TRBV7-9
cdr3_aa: CASSFDRGVEETQYF

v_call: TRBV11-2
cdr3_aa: CASSLLAGQYF

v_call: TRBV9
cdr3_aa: CASSYPTGAEQYF

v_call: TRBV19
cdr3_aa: CASSLEKRGGGSNYGYTF

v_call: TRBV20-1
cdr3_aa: CSAEEGMGEKLFF

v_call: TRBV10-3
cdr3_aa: CAIREGRQFAYGYTF

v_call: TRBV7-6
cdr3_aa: CASMPGGNTEAFF

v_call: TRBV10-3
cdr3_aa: CAISERGPNTGELFF

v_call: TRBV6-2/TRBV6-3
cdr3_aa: CASSTLGGYTF

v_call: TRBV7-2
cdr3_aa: CASSRRTGGSSYNSPLHF

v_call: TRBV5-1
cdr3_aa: CASSLGGDMVYGYTF

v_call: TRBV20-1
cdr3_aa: CSARDGRAQYF

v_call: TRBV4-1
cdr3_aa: CASSQDAGAVMYEQYF

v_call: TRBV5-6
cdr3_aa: CASSWQVNTEAFF

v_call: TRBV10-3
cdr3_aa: CAISFSENQPQHF

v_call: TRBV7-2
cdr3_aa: CASGRLSLGALNEKLFF

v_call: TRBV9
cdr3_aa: CASSVESRVGGNTIYF

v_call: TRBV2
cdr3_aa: CASSAGVSAASAFF

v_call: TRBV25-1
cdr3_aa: CASSDGDRLSTDTQYF

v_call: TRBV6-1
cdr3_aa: CASSEWGHLFF

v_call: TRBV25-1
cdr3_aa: CASRDVGERTYEQYF